This entry lists 7 T cell receptor beta chains sequenced from one sample in a study of blood T cell repertoires in COVID-19. Profiled with immunoSEQ multiplex PCR; TCRdb holds only in-frame clones, not every one. The table shows some 350,000 clones, with roughly 90% occurring only once. The sample taken for sequencing was peripheral blood. These receptors came from a woman aged 70-85 years with COVID-19, enrolled during active disease.

CDR3 DNA: TGCGCCAGCAGCTTGTCCACAGAAAGCTCCTACGAGCAGTACTTC. This translates into CASSLSTESSYEQYF. The chain combines TRBV5-1 with TRBJ2-7; D is unclear. The CDR3 runs 15 residues. Trimming left V 1 base short and J 0 bases short, with 11 bases between. Germline CDR1 is SGHRS and CDR2 is YFSETQ.

The chain recombines TRBV19 with TRBJ2-3; TRBD2 is a possible D gene (5 bases). The germline gives CDR1 LNHDA, CDR2 SQIVND (reference sequence). Trimming removed 5 bases from V and 2 bases from J, with 14 bases in between. The CDR3 has 15 residues. CDR3 DNA sequence: TGTGCCAGTAGTCCCGTTCGGGAATACACAGATACGCAGTATTTT. Translating gives CASSPVREYTDTQYF.

The gene calls are TRBV5-6 and TRBJ1-2; no clear D. The CDR3 covers 13 residues. Germline CDR1 and CDR2: SGHDT and YYEEEE. The germline V and J ends were trimmed by 0 bases and 8 bases, with 11 bases remaining between them. CDR3 coding DNA: TGTGCCAGCAGCTTGGAACGAAGAGGGGGCTACACCTTC. The encoded protein is CASSLERRGGYTF.

CDR3 sequence reads: CASSQLFIGEAFF. The CDR3 nucleotides read TGTGCCAGCAGCCAGTTGTTTATCGGTGAAGCTTTCTTT. The rearrangement links TRBV3-1 (or the pseudogene TRBV3-2) to TRBJ1-1; D not resolved. Germline CDR1 LGHDT, CDR2 YNNKEL (reference sequence). This CDR3 spans 13 amino acids. The V gene lost 3 bases and the J gene lost 7 bases, with 12 bases spanning the gap.

J is TRBJ1-2 and V is TRBV7-2, with 9 positions matching TRBD1. The CDR3 is 15 residues long. Germline V lookup: CDR1 SGHTA, CDR2 FQGNSA. Unmatched junction bases numbered 5, after V lost 4 bases and J lost 2 bases. CDR3 sequence: CASSWGQGLNYGYTF. CDR3 bases: TGTGCCAGCAGCTGGGGACAGGGCTTAAACTATGGCTACACCTTC.

This chain uses TRBV30 with TRBJ1-1; a weak D match, TRBD1 (6 bases). Trimming took 4 bases from V and 3 from J, leaving 18 bases between them. Germline V lookup: CDR1 GTSNPN, CDR2 SVGIG (reference sequence). This CDR3 spans 15 amino acids. In DNA, the CDR3 is TGTGCCTGGAATTTGGGCGGGGGGGCTGACACTGAAGCTTTCTTT. Translated, it gives CAWNLGGGADTEAFF.

This clone was seen a single time. V gene TRBV9 combines with J gene TRBJ2-3; 8 bases line up with TRBD2. Germline V gives CDR1 SGDLS, CDR2 YYNGEE. This CDR3 spans 15 amino acids. J gave up 4 bases and V 3 bases, and 7 bases lay outside the gene matches. The CDR3: CASSAPGGGPDTQYF. CDR3 nucleotides: TGTGCCAGCAGCGCTCCTGGCGGGGGGCCAGATACGCAGTATTTT.